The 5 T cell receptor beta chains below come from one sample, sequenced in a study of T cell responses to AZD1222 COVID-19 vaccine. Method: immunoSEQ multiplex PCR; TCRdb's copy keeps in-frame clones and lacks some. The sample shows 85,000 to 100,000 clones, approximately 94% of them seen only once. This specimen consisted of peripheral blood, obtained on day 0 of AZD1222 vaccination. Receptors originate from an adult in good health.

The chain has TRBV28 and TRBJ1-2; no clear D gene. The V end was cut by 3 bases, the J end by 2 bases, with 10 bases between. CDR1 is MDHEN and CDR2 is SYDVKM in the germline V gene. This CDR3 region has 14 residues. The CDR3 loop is CASSLKRLNYGYTF. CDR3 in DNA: TGTGCCAGCAGTTTGAAGAGACTAAACTATGGCTACACCTTC.

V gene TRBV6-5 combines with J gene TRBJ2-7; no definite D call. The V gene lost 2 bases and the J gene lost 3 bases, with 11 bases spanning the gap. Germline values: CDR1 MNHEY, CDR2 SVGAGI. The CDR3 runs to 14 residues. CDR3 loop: CASSYRPTNYEQYF. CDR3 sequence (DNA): TGTGCCAGCAGTTACCGACCCACAAACTACGAGCAGTACTTC.

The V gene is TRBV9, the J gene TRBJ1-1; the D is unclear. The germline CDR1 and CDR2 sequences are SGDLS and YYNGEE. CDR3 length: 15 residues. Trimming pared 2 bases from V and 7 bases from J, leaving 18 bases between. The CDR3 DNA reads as TGTGCCAGCAGCGTTTATAGTAGCCCCCGGGGTGAAGCTTTCTTT. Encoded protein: CASSVYSSPRGEAFF. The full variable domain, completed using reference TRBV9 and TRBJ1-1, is DSGVTQTPKHLITATGQRVTLRCSPRSGDLSVYWYQQSLDQGLQFLIQYYNGEERAKGNILERFSAQQFPDLHSELNLSSLELGDSALYFCASSVYSSPRGEAFFGQGTRLTVV.

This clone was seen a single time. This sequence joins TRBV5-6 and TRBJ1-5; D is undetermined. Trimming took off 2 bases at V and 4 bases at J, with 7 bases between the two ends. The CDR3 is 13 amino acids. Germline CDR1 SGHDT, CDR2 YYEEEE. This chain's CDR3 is CASSFDRNQPQHF. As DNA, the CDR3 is TGTGCCAGCAGCTTTGACCGGAATCAGCCCCAGCATTTT.

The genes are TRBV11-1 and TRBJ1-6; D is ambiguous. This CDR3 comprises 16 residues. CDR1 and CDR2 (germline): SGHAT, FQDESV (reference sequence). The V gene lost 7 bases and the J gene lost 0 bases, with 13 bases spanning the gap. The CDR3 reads CASTSKKGSYNSPLHF. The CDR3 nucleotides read TGTGCCAGCACCTCCAAAAAGGGCTCCTATAATTCACCCCTCCACTTT.